Detailed here is one T cell receptor beta chain. Germline assignment: CDR1 SGHDT and CDR2 YYEEEE. CDR3 length: 14 amino acids. Trimming removed 2 bases from V and 3 bases from J; junction bases left unmatched: 2. The sample is drawn from a study of shared clonotypes between healthy human individuals. About the research overall: Plates per donor: three CD4 naive, three CD4 memory, two CD8 naive, one CD8 memory.

Into CD45RA+ naive and CD45RA-negative memory subsets, the CD4+ cells were split. Sequencing used immunoSEQ multiplex PCR; TCRdb keeps in-frame clones, though not all of them. The sample records around 2.1 million clones, around 95% being singletons. Sequenced material: naive CD4+ T cells sorted from blood. As for subset: CD45RA+ positively selected. The gene calls are TRBV5-6 and TRBJ2-5, with 9 bases matching TRBD2. The clonotype originates from a man between 18 and 35 years old in good health. CDR3 sequence reads: CASSLAGGKETQYF. The CDR3 DNA reads TGTGCCAGCAGCTTAGCGGGGGGCAAAGAGACCCAGTACTTC.